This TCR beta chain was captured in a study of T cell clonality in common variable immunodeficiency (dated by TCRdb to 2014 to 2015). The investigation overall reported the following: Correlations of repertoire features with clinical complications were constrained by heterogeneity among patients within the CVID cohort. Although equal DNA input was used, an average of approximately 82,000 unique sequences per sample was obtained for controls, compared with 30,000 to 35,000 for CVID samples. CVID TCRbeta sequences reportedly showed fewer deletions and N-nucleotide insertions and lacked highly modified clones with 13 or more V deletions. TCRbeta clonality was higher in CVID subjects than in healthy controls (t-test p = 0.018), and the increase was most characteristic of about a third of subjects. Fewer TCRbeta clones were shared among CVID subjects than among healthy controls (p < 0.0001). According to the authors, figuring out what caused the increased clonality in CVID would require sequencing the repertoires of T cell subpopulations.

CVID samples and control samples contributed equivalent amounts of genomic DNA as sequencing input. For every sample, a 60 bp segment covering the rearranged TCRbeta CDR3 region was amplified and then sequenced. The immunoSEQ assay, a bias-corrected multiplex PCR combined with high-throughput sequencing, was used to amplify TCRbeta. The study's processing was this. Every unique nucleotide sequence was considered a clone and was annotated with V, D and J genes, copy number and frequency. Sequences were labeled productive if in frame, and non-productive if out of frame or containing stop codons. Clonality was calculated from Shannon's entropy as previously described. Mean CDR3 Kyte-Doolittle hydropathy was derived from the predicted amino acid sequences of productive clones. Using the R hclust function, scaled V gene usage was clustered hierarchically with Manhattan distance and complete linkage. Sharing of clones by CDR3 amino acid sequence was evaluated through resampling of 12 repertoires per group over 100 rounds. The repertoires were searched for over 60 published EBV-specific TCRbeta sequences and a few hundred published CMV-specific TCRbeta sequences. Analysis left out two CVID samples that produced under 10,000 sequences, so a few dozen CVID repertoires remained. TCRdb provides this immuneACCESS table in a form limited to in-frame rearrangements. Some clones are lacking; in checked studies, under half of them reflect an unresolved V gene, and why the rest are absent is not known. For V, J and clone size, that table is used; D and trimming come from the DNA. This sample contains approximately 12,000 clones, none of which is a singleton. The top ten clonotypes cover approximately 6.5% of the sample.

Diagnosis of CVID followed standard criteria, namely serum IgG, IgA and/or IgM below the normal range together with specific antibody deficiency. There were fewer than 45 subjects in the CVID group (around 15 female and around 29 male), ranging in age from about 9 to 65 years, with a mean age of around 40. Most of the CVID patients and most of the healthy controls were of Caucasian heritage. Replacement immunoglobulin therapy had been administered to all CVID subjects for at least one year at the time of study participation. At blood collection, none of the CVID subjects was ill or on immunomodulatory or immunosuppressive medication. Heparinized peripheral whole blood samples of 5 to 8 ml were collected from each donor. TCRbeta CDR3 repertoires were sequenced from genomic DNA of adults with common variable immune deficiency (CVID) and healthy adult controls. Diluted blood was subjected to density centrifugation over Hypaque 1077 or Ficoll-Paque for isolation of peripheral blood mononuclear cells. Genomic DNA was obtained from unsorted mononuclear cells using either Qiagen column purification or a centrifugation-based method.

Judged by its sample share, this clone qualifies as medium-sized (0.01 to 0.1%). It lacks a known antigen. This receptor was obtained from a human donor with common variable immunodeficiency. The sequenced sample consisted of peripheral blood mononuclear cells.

CDR3 reads: CASSLGDQGFTEAFF. CDR3 DNA (partial): TGCGCCAGCAGCTTGGGAGACCAGGGGTTCACTGAA. Recombination connected TRBV5-1 to TRBJ1-1; TRBD1 is a possible D gene, resting on 6 matching bases. The observed sequence ends 3 residues before the CDR3 terminus, with the missing tail filled in from the germline J gene. V is cut by 0 bases and J by 4 bases, and the space between the germline ends is 13 bases. The CDR3, cysteine through phenylalanine, is 15 amino acids long. The DNA covers only part of the CDR3, 36 bases in frame from base 1. CDR1 and CDR2 were assigned from the germline V gene as SGHRS and YFSETQ.